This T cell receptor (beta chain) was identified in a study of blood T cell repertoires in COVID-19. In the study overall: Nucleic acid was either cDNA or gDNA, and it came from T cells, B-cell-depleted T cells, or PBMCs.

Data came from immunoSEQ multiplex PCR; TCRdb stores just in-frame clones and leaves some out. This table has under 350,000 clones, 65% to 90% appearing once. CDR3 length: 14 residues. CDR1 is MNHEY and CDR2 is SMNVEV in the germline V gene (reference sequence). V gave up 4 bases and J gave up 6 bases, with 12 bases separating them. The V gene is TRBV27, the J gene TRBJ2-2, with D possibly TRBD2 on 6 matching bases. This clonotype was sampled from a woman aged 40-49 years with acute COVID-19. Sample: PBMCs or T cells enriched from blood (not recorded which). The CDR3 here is CASSYRGKAGELFF. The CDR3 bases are TGTGCCAGCAGTTACCGGGGGAAGGCCGGGGAGCTGTTTTTT.